These 23 T cell receptor beta chains came from one sample sequenced in a study of T cells after yellow fever vaccination. TCRdb processed the 5' RACE reads anew with MiXCR; each CDR3 protein has one entry. Of about 550,000 distinct CDR3 sequences in the sample, 15% to 20% were seen once. The sequences come from PBMCs, collected 15 days after the yellow fever booster vaccination. Receptor source: a man aged 25-45 years who received the YFV17D yellow fever vaccine.

This clonotype has only a few counts. V and J are TRBV20-1 and TRBJ2-2; 9 nucleotides align to TRBD2. Germline V gene data show CDR1 as DFQATT and CDR2 as SNEGSKA (reference sequence). The CDR3 length is 15 residues. The J segment lost 2 bases and the V segment lost 3 bases, leaving 4 bases of the junction unmatched. DNA of the CDR3: TGCAGTGCTAGTAACCTAGCGGGAAACACCGGGGAGCTGTTTTTT. Amino acids: CSASNLAGNTGELFF.

The chain links TRBV12-3 or TRBV12-4 to TRBJ2-5; D unresolved. V dropped 8 bases and J dropped 4 bases, with 8 bases sitting between them. This CDR3 is 11 amino acids long. The CDR3 nucleotides are TGTGCCAGCGGGTGGCCAGAGACCCAGTACTTC. Amino acids: CASGWPETQYF.

The chain has TRBV12-3 or TRBV12-4 and TRBJ2-3; unclear D gene. V lost 1 base and J 0 bases, leaving 8 bases between the germline ends. The CDR3 runs 15 residues. CDR3 loop: CASSLGPASTDTQYF. The CDR3 DNA is TGTGCCAGCAGTTTAGGCCCTGCTAGCACAGATACGCAGTATTTT.

This chain joins TRBV10-3 and TRBJ2-1; D may be TRBD2 (6 bases). Germline V CDR1 and CDR2: ENHRY, SYGVKD. This CDR3 is built from 13 residues. The V and J ends lost 7 bases and 4 bases respectively, with 11 bases between them. The CDR3 protein is CAIMAGLYNEQFF. As DNA, the CDR3 is TGTGCCATCATGGCGGGACTTTACAATGAGCAGTTCTTC.

This chain links TRBV6-2 or TRBV6-3 with TRBJ2-1, with D perhaps TRBD1 (6 bases). Germline loops: CDR1 MNHEY, CDR2 SVGEGT. V lost 7 bases, J lost 6 bases, and 7 bases lay in between. The CDR3 contains 11 residues. CDR3 region: CASNRANEQFF. CDR3 in DNA: TGTGCCAGCAACAGGGCCAATGAGCAGTTCTTC.

This chain connects TRBV24-1 to TRBJ2-1; TRBD2 matches at 11 bases. Germline V CDR1 and CDR2: KGHDR, SFDVKD. V shed 2 bases, J shed 7 bases, and the junction held 12 bases outside the gene matches. The CDR3 runs 18 residues. Here the CDR3 reads CATSDSRVAGGPVNEQFF. Here the CDR3 DNA reads TGTGCCACCAGTGATTCTCGGGTAGCGGGAGGGCCTGTGAATGAGCAGTTCTTC.

In its sample, this clonotype was seen many times. The chain couples TRBV5-1 to TRBJ2-1, with 9 bases lining up with TRBD2. Germline assignment: CDR1 SGHRS and CDR2 YFSETQ. The junction had 7 bases not matched to a gene; V was cut back by 1 base and J by 5 bases. CDR3 length equals 16 residues. CDR3 sequence reads: CASSLYPSGENNEQFF. The CDR3 DNA reads as TGCGCCAGCAGCTTGTATCCTAGCGGGGAAAACAATGAGCAGTTCTTC.

V and J are TRBV20-1 and TRBJ2-1; the match to TRBD1 covers 10 bases. In germline, CDR1 is DFQATT, CDR2 SNEGSKA (reference sequence). The CDR3 length is 15 residues. Trimming took 2 bases from V and 8 from J; bases not matched to a gene: 9. CDR3 coding DNA: TGCAGTGCTAGATCCGGACAGGGGGATCGAGATGAGCAGTTCTTC. Residues: CSARSGQGDRDEQFF.

The chain links TRBV5-1 to TRBJ2-7; 13 bases match TRBD2. From germline, CDR1 is SGHRS and CDR2 YFSETQ. There are 19 residues in the CDR3. Trimming at V came to 2 bases and at J to 7 bases, leaving 18 bases not matched to a gene. CDR3: CASSFGLAGVVLDPGEQYF. The CDR3 coding sequence is TGCGCCAGCAGCTTTGGACTAGCGGGAGTGGTGTTAGACCCGGGAGAGCAGTACTTC.

This clonotype was detected only a few times. This chain connects TRBV7-2 to TRBJ2-4, with D perhaps TRBD1 (6 bases). CDR1 is SGHTA, CDR2 FQGNSA, per germline. This CDR3 region has 15 residues. V lost 5 bases and J 1 base, leaving 12 bases between the germline ends. CDR3 region: CASSLAGVAKNIQYF. The CDR3 DNA sequence: TGTGCCAGCAGCCTCGCAGGGGTCGCCAAAAACATTCAGTACTTC.

This clonotype has a handful of counts. The V and J genes are TRBV15 and TRBJ2-1, with D possibly being TRBD1 (6 bases). This CDR3 is 15 amino acids long. Trimming cost V 3 bases and J 3 bases, with 12 bases left between them. CDR1 is LNHNV, CDR2 YYDKDF, per germline (reference sequence). The CDR3 loop reads CATSSRQERYNEQFF. The CDR3, as DNA: TGTGCCACCAGCAGCCGACAGGAACGCTACAATGAGCAGTTCTTC.

The chain couples TRBV20-1 to TRBJ2-1; 7 bases line up with TRBD2. Germline values: CDR1 DFQATT, CDR2 SNEGSKA (reference sequence). V dropped 2 bases and J dropped 7; count of bases not matched to a gene: 8. This CDR3 region has 14 residues. The CDR3 region has the DNA TGCAGTGCTAGATCGGCTAGCGGCGTAAATGAGCAGTTCTTC. It yields the protein CSARSASGVNEQFF.

This chain uses TRBV28 with TRBJ1-6; 7 positions match TRBD1. Germline V lookup: CDR1 MDHEN, CDR2 SYDVKM. The CDR3 is 17 amino acids. The trim removed 4 bases at V and 0 bases at J, leaving 6 bases unmatched. The CDR3 here is CASSSYRGSSYNSPLHF. CDR3 nucleotide sequence: TGTGCCAGCAGTTCCTACAGGGGAAGCTCCTATAATTCACCCCTCCACTTT.

This chain uses TRBV27 with TRBJ2-4; tentative D call: TRBD1 (6 bases). V lost 8 bases and J lost 5, with 19 bases in between. CDR1 is MNHEY, CDR2 SMNVEV, per germline (reference sequence). CDR3 length: 15 amino acids. CDR3 nucleotides: TGTGCCAGCTCGCTTCGGGCAGGGGTCCAAAACATTCAGTACTTC. Amino acids: CASSLRAGVQNIQYF.

This clonotype turned up a few times. The rearrangement uses TRBV6-1 and TRBJ2-5; the match to TRBD2 covers 9 bases. Germline-derived CDR1 and CDR2 are MNHNS and SASEGT. The CDR3 sequence is 15 residues long. Trimming at V came to 6 bases and at J to 4 bases, leaving 9 bases not matched to a gene. CDR3 in DNA: TGTGCCAGCAGCCGGGGGGCTAGCGGGACAGAGACCCAGTACTTC. The encoded protein is CASSRGASGTETQYF.

This clonotype was counted a few times. V usage is TRBV12-3 or TRBV12-4 and J usage is TRBJ1-1, with D perhaps TRBD1 (6 bases). This CDR3 is built from 14 residues. V lost 5 bases and J 3 bases, leaving 13 bases between the germline ends. The chain's CDR3 is CASSIRGWDTEAFF. Written as DNA, the CDR3 is TGTGCCAGCAGTATCAGGGGCTGGGACACTGAAGCTTTCTTT.

The chain is built from TRBV6-5 and TRBJ2-7, with D perhaps TRBD2 (6 bases). Germline V CDR1 and CDR2: MNHEY, SVGAGI. V gave up 4 bases and J gave up 3 bases, with 16 bases separating them. There are 15 residues in the CDR3. CDR3 nucleotides: TGTGCCAGCAGTTCGTCCGGGAAGGGAGGCTACGAGCAGTACTTC. It encodes CASSSSGKGGYEQYF.

V is TRBV20-1 and J is TRBJ2-7, with TRBD2 matching 7 bases. This CDR3 has 14 residues. The V gene's germline CDR1 is DFQATT and CDR2 SNEGSKA (reference sequence). The trim removed 0 bases at V and 5 bases at J, leaving 7 bases unmatched. CDR3 DNA sequence: TGCAGTGCTAGAGATGCGCGACTAGCAAACGAGCAGTACTTC. Translation: CSARDARLANEQYF.

The chain uses TRBV3-1 and TRBJ2-7; possibly TRBD2 for D (7 bases). The germline V and J ends were trimmed by 0 bases and 5 bases, with 23 bases remaining between them. This CDR3 has 18 residues. Germline CDR1 reads LGHDT; CDR2 reads YNNKEL (reference sequence). CDR3 in amino acids: CASSQDSLAEAKGDEQYF. CDR3 DNA sequence: TGTGCCAGCAGCCAAGATTCTCTAGCGGAGGCTAAGGGGGACGAGCAGTACTTC.

The rearrangement uses TRBV20-1 and TRBJ2-3; D possibly corresponds to TRBD1 (5 bases). Deletions cut 5 bases from V and 10 bases from J, with 22 bases between. The CDR3 loop spans 14 amino acids. Germline assignment: CDR1 DFQATT and CDR2 SNEGSKA (reference sequence). CDR3 loop: CSAERGKGASAQYF. Here the CDR3 DNA reads TGCAGTGCTGAAAGGGGAAAAGGGGCTTCCGCGCAGTATTTT.

The chain has TRBV7-8 and TRBJ2-1; a weak D match, TRBD2 (6 bases). Trimming left V 5 bases short and J 10 bases short, with 15 bases between. The germline V gene encodes CDR1 SGHVS and CDR2 FQNEAQ. The CDR3 is 13 residues long. The CDR3, as DNA: TGTGCCAGCAGCCGGGACTCCAACAGGGAGCAGTTCTTC. Translating gives CASSRDSNREQFF.

V and J are TRBV3-1 and TRBJ2-1, with TRBD2 as a possible D gene (6 bases). CDR1 and CDR2 (germline): LGHDT, YNNKEL (reference sequence). The V gene lost 5 bases and the J gene lost 9 bases, with 11 bases spanning the gap. The CDR3 has 12 residues. CDR3 DNA: TGTGCCAGCAGCGCCGGGACTGGTGAGCAGTTCTTC. Residues: CASSAGTGEQFF.

This clonotype was observed at least ten times. This sequence joins TRBV7-9 and TRBJ2-3; no clear D. V gave up 7 bases and J gave up 5 bases, with 10 bases separating them. CDR1 SEHNR and CDR2 FQNEAQ come from the germline V gene (reference sequence). The CDR3 sequence is 12 residues long. This CDR3 is CASIDSRDTQYF. The CDR3 coding sequence is TGTGCCAGCATCGACTCCAGAGATACGCAGTATTTT.